These 14 T cell receptor beta chains originate from one sample sequenced in a study of T cell changes during pregnancy in multiple sclerosis. Assay: immunoSEQ multiplex PCR; the TCRdb copy retains only in-frame clones and omits some. The table shows about 40,000 clones, with 92% occurring only once. The input for sequencing was CD4+ T cells from peripheral blood mononuclear cells, taken before pregnancy. The receptor set was obtained from a female donor with multiple sclerosis, enrolled in a pregnancy study.

The chain is built from TRBV11-3 and TRBJ2-1; D is possibly TRBD2 (5 bases). Per the germline V gene, CDR1 is SGHNT and CDR2 is YENEEA. V shed 6 bases and J shed 6 bases, with 12 bases lying between them. The CDR3 runs 13 residues. The DNA for the CDR3 is TGTGCCAGCAGTGTAGGGAGCGGCAATGAGCAGTTCTTC. Protein product: CASSVGSGNEQFF.

A few counts support this clone. The chain joins TRBV19 to TRBJ1-1, with TRBD1 identical over 7 bases. V lost 6 bases to trimming and J lost 6 bases; unmatched junction nucleotides: 7. From germline, CDR1 is LNHDA and CDR2 SQIVND (reference sequence). The CDR3 has 13 residues. The CDR3 DNA sequence: TGTGCCAGTAGAACAGGGGTAGGGTCTGAAGCTTTCTTT. Protein product: CASRTGVGSEAFF.

V and J are TRBV6-1 and TRBJ2-7, with D possibly TRBD2 on 6 matching bases. CDR1 is MNHNS and CDR2 is SASEGT in the germline V gene. There are 13 residues in the CDR3. V lost 11 bases and J lost 0, with 14 bases in between. This chain's CDR3 is CAAAGRNSYEQYF. In DNA form, the CDR3 reads TGTGCCGCAGCGGGCAGAAACTCCTACGAGCAGTACTTC.

V is TRBV2 and J is TRBJ2-3; 9 nucleotides match TRBD2. Germline values: CDR1 SNHLY, CDR2 FYNNEI. The CDR3 sequence is 15 residues long. V dropped 5 bases and J dropped 6; count of bases not matched to a gene: 9. The CDR3: CASSPLGLASDTQYF. The CDR3 DNA reads TGTGCCAGCAGTCCTCTTGGACTAGCGTCGGATACGCAGTATTTT.

This clone occurred once. The rearrangement joins TRBV11-1 to TRBJ2-3; weak D call: TRBD2 (5 bases). The CDR3 extends over 13 amino acids. V was cut by 7 bases and J by 3 bases, with 11 bases left in between. Germline assignment: CDR1 SGHAT and CDR2 FQDESV (reference sequence). The CDR3 bases are TGTGCCAGCACTGGTAGGGAGACAGATACGCAGTATTTT. Translation gives CASTGRETDTQYF.

This chain uses TRBV4-3 with TRBJ2-5; TRBD2 is a possible D gene (5 bases). The length of the CDR3 is 16 residues. The germline CDR1 and CDR2 sequences are LGHNA and YSLEER. V was clipped by 3 bases and J by 4 bases, with 18 bases between them. This CDR3 reads CASSQLWGGGGETQYF. CDR3 DNA: TGCGCCAGCAGCCAGCTGTGGGGTGGAGGCGGAGAGACCCAGTACTTC.

The chain combines TRBV9 with TRBJ2-1, with 7 bases that match TRBD2. The CDR3 sequence is 17 residues long. Unmatched junction bases numbered 9, after V lost 0 bases and J lost 3 bases. Germline values: CDR1 SGDLS, CDR2 YYNGEE. DNA of the CDR3: TGTGCCAGCAGCGTAGGATCCAGCGGGAACCTCTACAATGAGCAGTTCTTC. This encodes CASSVGSSGNLYNEQFF.

The chain uses TRBV5-4 and TRBJ2-7, with 8 positions matching TRBD2. Germline trimming cut 0 bases from V and 2 bases from J; bases unmatched to any gene: 10. The CDR3 has 17 residues. Germline lookup yields CDR1 SGHNT and CDR2 YYREEE (reference sequence). This CDR3 reads CASSLGGQREKAYEQYF. In DNA, the CDR3 is TGTGCCAGCAGCTTGGGAGGCCAGCGGGAGAAGGCCTACGAGCAGTACTTC.

The chain joins TRBV5-8 to TRBJ2-1; TRBD1 is a possible D gene (6 bases). There are 16 residues in the CDR3. The germline gives CDR1 SGHTS, CDR2 YDEGEE. Trimming removed 3 bases at V and 5 bases at J, with 18 bases between. The CDR3 bases are TGTGCCAGCAGCTCCCTTGGGATCGACAGGAACAATGAGCAGTTCTTC. Protein: CASSSLGIDRNNEQFF. Full variable domain (missing parts from reference TRBV5-8 and TRBJ2-1): EAGVTQSPTHLIKTRGQQATLRCSPISGHTSVYWYQQALGLGLQFLLWYDEGEERNRGNFPPRFSGRQFPNYSSELNVNALELEDSALYLCASSSLGIDRNNEQFFGPGTRLTVL.

The V call is TRBV2, the J call TRBJ2-7, with 7 nucleotides matching TRBD1. Germline V CDR1 and CDR2: SNHLY, FYNNEI. This CDR3 has 13 amino acids. Trimming cost V 0 bases and J 7 bases; bases outside gene matches: 3. CDR3 sequence (DNA): TGTGCCAGCAGTGAAGCGTCCAGGGGGGAGCAGTACTTC. This encodes CASSEASRGEQYF.

The rearrangement joins TRBV5-6 to TRBJ1-4; D gene unclear. Germline V gene data show CDR1 as SGHDT and CDR2 as YYEEEE. The CDR3 totals 17 residues. With 0 bases removed from V and 4 bases from J, the gap between germline ends came to 16 bases. In nucleotides, the CDR3 is TGTGCCAGCAGCTTGGCCTACGGAAGTCGGGGTAATGAAAAACTGTTTTTT. Protein: CASSLAYGSRGNEKLFF.

The gene calls are TRBV18 and TRBJ2-3, with a tentative D call TRBD1 (6 bases). Germline V gene data show CDR1 as KGHSH and CDR2 as LQKENI. This CDR3 region has 16 residues. The ends were cut back, 1 base at V and 2 bases at J, with 13 bases in the middle. CDR3: CASSPRTEDNTDTQYF. In nucleotides, the CDR3 is TGTGCCAGCTCACCACGGACAGAAGACAACACAGATACGCAGTATTTT.

In this sample, this clone turned up a few times. This chain links TRBV5-4 with TRBJ2-3; 13 positions match TRBD2. Germline assignment: CDR1 SGHNT and CDR2 YYREEE (reference sequence). This CDR3 has 16 residues. V shed 0 bases, J shed 8 bases, and the junction held 6 bases outside the gene matches. Written as DNA, the CDR3 is TGTGCCAGCAGCTTGGGGACTAGCGGGAGTCTAGGTACGCAGTATTTT. Its protein product is CASSLGTSGSLGTQYF.

The rearrangement joins TRBV7-9 to TRBJ2-2, with 13 bases identical to TRBD2. Germline V gives CDR1 SEHNR, CDR2 FQNEAQ (reference sequence). This CDR3 region has 17 residues. After removal of 7 bases from V and 5 bases from J, the junction contained 10 bases not matched to a gene. CDR3 coding DNA: TGTGCCAGCATAAGGTGGAGACTAGCGGGAGGAACCGGGGAGCTGTTTTTT. Translating it yields CASIRWRLAGGTGELFF.